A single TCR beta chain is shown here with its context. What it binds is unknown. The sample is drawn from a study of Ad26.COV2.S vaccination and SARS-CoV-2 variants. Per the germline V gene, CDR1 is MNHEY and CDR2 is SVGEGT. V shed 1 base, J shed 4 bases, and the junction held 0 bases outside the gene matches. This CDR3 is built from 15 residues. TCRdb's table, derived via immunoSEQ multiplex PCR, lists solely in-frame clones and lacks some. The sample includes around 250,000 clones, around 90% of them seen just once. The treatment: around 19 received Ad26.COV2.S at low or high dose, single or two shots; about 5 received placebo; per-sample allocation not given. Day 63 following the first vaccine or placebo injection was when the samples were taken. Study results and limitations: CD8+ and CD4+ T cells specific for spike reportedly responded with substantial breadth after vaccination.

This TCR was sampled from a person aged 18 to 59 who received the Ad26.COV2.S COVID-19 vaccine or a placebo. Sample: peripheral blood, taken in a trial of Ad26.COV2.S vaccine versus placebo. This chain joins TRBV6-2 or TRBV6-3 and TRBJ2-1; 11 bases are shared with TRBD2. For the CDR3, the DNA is TGTGCCAGCAGTTACTTAGCGGGAGGGTACAATGAGCAGTTCTTC. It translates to CASSYLAGGYNEQFF.